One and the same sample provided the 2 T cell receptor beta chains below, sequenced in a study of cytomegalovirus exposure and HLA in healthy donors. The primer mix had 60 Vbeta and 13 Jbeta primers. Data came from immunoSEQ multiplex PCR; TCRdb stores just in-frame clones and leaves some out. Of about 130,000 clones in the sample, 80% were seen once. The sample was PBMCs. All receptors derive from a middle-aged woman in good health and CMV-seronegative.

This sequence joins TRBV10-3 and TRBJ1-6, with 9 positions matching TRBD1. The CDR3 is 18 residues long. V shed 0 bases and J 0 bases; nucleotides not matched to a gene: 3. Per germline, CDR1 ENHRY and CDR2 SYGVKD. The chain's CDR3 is CAISESGTGSSYNSPLHF. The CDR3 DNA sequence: TGTGCCATCAGTGAGTCAGGGACAGGGAGCTCCTATAATTCACCCCTCCACTTT.

The CDR3 coding sequence is TGTGCCAGTAGTATAGCCTTGCTAGCGGGGCCTTCCTACGAGCAGTACTTC. It specifies CASSIALLAGPSYEQYF. The chain joins TRBV19 to TRBJ2-7; 9 bases fit TRBD2. After removal of 1 base from V and 1 base from J, the junction contained 8 bases not matched to a gene. The CDR3 covers 17 residues. Germline-derived CDR1 and CDR2 are LNHDA and SQIVND (reference sequence).